The present TCR beta chain was sequenced within a study of shared clonotypes between healthy human individuals. Profiling relied on immunoSEQ multiplex PCR, and the TCRdb table lists in-frame clones only, not all of them. The data show millions of clones, around nine tenths seen once. There were no recent acute infections or vaccinations among the donors, who were healthy HIV-negative adults. Germline V CDR1 and CDR2: MNHEY, SMNVEV (reference sequence). The CDR3 is 13 amino acids. Trimming cost V 4 bases and J 10 bases, with 14 bases left between them. The source is a man aged 18 to 29 in good health. What was sequenced was naive CD4+ T cells sorted from blood. As to subset: CD45RA+ positively selected. The rearrangement joins TRBV27 to TRBJ2-1; unclear D gene. The CDR3 sequence is CASSSSPRGEQFF. CDR3 DNA sequence: TGTGCCAGCAGTTCCTCCCCGAGAGGAGAGCAGTTCTTC.